Described below is a single T cell receptor (beta chain) sequence and its context. The data are from a study of cytomegalovirus exposure and HLA in healthy donors. The PCR made use of 60 Vbeta and 13 Jbeta primers. TCRdb's copy holds only in-frame clones and misses some; the assay was immunoSEQ multiplex PCR. The sample has tens of thousands of clones, 80% seen once; the top ten hold roughly 3.9%. V was pared by 8 bases and J by 3 bases, with 14 bases between. The length of the CDR3 is 14 residues. Germline V gene data show CDR1 as MNHEY and CDR2 as SMNVEV (reference sequence). The sequenced material came from PBMCs. This TCR derives from a woman between 35 and 50 years old in good health and CMV-seronegative. This rearrangement joins TRBV27 to TRBJ2-1; possible D gene TRBD1, 6 bases. CDR3 sequence reads: CASYRAAYYNEQFF. The DNA of the CDR3 is TGTGCCAGCTACAGGGCCGCTTACTACAATGAGCAGTTCTTC.